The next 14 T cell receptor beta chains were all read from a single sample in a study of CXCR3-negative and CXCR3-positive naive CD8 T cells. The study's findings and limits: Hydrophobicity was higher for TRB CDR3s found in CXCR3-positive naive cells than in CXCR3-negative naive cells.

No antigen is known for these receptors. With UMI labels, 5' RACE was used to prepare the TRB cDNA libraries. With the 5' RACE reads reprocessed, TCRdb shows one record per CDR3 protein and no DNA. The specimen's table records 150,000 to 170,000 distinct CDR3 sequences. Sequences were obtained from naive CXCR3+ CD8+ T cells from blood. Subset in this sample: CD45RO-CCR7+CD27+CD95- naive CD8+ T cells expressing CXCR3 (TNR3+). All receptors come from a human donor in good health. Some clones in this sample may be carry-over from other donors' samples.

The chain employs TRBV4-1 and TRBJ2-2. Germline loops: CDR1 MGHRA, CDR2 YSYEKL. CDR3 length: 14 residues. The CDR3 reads CASSQVIGTGELFF.

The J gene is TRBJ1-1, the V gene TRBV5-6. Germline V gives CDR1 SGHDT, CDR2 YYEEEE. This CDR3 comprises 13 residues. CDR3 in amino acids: CASSFRYLTEAFF.

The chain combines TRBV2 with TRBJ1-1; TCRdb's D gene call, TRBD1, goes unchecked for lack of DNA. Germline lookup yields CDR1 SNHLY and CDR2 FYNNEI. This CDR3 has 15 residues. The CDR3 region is CASQSDSLLNTEAFF.

The CDR3 loop is CATSPPPSYNSPLHF. This chain uses TRBV15 with TRBJ1-6; TCRdb outputs TRBD1, but without DNA this stays unchecked. The CDR3 is 15 amino acids. Germline V CDR1 and CDR2: LNHNV, YYDKDF (reference sequence).

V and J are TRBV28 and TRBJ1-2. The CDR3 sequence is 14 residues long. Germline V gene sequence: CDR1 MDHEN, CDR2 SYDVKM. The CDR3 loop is CASSLSFGGYGYTF.

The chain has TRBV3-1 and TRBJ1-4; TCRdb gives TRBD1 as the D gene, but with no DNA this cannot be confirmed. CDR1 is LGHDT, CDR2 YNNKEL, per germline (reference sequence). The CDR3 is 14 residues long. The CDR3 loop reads CASSQDRGPEKLFF.

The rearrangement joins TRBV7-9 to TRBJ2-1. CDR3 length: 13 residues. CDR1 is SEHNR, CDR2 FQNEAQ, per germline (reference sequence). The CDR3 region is CASSLERDNEQFF.

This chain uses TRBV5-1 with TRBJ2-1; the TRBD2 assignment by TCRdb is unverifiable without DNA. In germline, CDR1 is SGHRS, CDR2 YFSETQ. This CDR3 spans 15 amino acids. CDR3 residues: CASKPGTSGIYEQFF.

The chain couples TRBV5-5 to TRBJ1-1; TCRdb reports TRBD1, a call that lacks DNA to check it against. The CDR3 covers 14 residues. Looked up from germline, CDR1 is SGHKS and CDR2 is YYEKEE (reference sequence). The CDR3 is CASSPGGSYTEAFF.

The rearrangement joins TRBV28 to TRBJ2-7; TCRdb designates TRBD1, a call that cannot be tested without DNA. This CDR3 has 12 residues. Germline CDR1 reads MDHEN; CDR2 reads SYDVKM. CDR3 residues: CASSPLSYEQYF.

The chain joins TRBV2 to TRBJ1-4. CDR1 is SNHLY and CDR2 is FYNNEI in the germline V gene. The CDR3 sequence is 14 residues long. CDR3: CASSPQPRDEKLFF. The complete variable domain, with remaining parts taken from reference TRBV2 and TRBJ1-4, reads EPEVTQTPSHQVTQMGQEVILRCVPISNHLYFYWYRQILGQKVEFLVSFYNNEISEKSEIFDDQFSVERPDGSNFTLKIRSTKLEDSAMYFCASSPQPRDEKLFFGSGTQLSVL.

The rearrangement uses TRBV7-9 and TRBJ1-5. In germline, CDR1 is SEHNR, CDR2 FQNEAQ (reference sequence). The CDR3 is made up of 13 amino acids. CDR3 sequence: CASSFNSNQPQHF.

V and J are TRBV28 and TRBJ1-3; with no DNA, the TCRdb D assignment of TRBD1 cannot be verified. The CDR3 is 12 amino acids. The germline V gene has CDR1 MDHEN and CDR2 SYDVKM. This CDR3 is CASSTLGGTIYF. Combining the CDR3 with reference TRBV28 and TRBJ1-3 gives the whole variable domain DVKVTQSSRYLVKRTGEKVFLECVQDMDHENMFWYRQDPGLGLRLIYFSYDVKMKEKGDIPEGYSVSREKKERFSLILESASTNQTSMYLCASSTLGGTIYFGEGSWLTVV.

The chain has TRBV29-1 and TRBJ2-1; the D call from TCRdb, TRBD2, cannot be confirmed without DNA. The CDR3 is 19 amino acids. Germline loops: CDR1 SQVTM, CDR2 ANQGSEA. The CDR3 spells CSVEDRRLAGGPEHNEQFF.